This TCR beta chain was recovered during a study of OX40 agonist ivuxolimab in advanced cancers. For the study at large: Of mixed ages from about 20 to 80 and averaging roughly 60 years, the group was 65% to 85% male.

Germline CDR1 is KGHSH and CDR2 is LQKENI. This CDR3 region has 14 residues. Turning to this clone: Its antigen is unknown. A junction end diverges from the germline sequence, so it may reflect a read error.

Study-level points and caveats: The average count of expanded clones was higher among CD8+ T cells than among CD4+.

Assay: immunoSEQ multiplex PCR; the TCRdb copy retains only in-frame clones and omits some. This table has tens of thousands of clones, more than 75% appearing once. The source material was CD4+ or CD8+ T cells sorted from blood, sampled in a trial of the OX40 agonist ivuxolimab. The TCR was taken from an adult with an advanced solid tumor such as melanoma, head and neck, liver or kidney cancer. The J gene is TRBJ1-1, the V gene TRBV18; D uncertain. DNA for the CDR3: TGTGCCAGCTCGCCACGGACGGGGAACACTGAAGCTTTCTTT. It translates to CASSPRTGNTEAFF.